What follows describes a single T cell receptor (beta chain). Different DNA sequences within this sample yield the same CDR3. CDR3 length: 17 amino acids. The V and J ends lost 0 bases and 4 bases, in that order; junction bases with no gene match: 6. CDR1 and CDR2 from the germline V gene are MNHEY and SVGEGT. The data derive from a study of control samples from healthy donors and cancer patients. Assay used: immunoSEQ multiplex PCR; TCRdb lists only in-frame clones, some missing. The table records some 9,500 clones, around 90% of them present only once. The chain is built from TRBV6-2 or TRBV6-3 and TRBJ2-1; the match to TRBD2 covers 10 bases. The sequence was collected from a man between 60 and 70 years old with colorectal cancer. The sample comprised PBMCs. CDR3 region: CASSYSGLAGVYNEQFF. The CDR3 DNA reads TGTGCCAGCAGTTACTCGGGGCTAGCGGGGGTATACAATGAGCAGTTCTTC.